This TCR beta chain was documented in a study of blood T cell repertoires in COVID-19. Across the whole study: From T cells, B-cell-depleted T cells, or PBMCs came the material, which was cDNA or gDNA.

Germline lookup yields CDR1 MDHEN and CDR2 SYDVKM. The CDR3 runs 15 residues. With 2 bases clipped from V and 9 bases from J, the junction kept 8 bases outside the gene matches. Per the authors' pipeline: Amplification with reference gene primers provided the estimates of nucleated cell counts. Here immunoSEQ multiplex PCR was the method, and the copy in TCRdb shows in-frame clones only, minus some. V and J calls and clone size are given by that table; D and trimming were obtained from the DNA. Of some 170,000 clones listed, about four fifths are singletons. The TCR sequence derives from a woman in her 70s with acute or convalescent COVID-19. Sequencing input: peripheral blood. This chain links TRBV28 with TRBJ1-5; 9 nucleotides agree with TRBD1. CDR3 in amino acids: CASSLGRQGGPPQHF. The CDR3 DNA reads TGTGCCAGCAGTTTAGGGAGACAGGGGGGACCGCCCCAGCATTTT.